The next 23 T cell receptor beta chains were all read from a single sample in a study of blood T cell repertoires in COVID-19. Libraries were prepared by immunoSEQ multiplex PCR; TCRdb keeps only in-frame clonotypes and omits some of them. The repertoire holds 250,000 to 300,000 clones, with 65% to 90% as singletons. Sequenced: peripheral blood. These receptors originate from a man aged 30-40 years with active or convalescent COVID-19.

The rearrangement joins TRBV12-5 to TRBJ1-2; 12 bases match TRBD1. This CDR3 has 16 amino acids. The V segment lost 5 bases and the J segment 7 bases; nucleotides outside the gene matches: 11. CDR1 LGHNT and CDR2 FRNRAP come from the germline V gene. The CDR3 protein is CASGEAPGQGAVGYTF. DNA of the CDR3: TGTGCTAGTGGTGAAGCGCCGGGACAGGGGGCGGTTGGCTACACCTTC. Using reference TRBV12-5 and TRBJ1-2 for the parts outside the CDR3, the full variable domain is DARVTQTPRHKVTEMGQEVTMRCQPILGHNTVFWYRQTMMQGLELLAYFRNRAPLDDSGMPKDRFSAEMPDATLATLKIQPSEPRDSAVYFCASGEAPGQGAVGYTFGSGTRLTVV.

The rearrangement joins TRBV11-3 to TRBJ2-3, with D perhaps matching TRBD1 (6 bases). Germline-derived CDR1 and CDR2 are SGHNT and YENEEA. V lost 5 bases and J lost 2, with 14 bases in between. The CDR3 totals 15 residues. Written as DNA, the CDR3 is TGTGCCAGCAGCGACGGGACAATAAACACAGATACGCAGTATTTT. The encoded protein is CASSDGTINTDTQYF.

J is TRBJ2-7 and V is TRBV19; a weak D match, TRBD1 (6 bases). Deletions cut 5 bases from V and 3 bases from J, with 14 bases between. CDR3 size: 14 residues. Germline loops: CDR1 LNHDA, CDR2 SQIVND (reference sequence). CDR3 coding DNA: TGTGCCAGTAGTGTCGGGGCAGGGGTCTACGAGCAGTACTTC. Translation gives CASSVGAGVYEQYF.

This chain links TRBV7-6 with TRBJ2-4; 7 bases line up with TRBD2. This CDR3 contains 19 residues. CDR1 SGHVS and CDR2 FNYEAQ come from the germline V gene. V lost 3 bases and J lost 1; bases outside the gene matches: 15. The CDR3, as DNA: TGTGCCAGCAGCTTTAGACACAAAGCGGGGTTGTTGGCCAAAAACATTCAGTACTTC. Its protein product is CASSFRHKAGLLAKNIQYF.

The genes are TRBV6-5 and TRBJ2-2, with D uncertain. Germline V gene data show CDR1 as MNHEY and CDR2 as SVGAGI. The CDR3 contains 11 residues. The germline V and J ends were trimmed by 8 bases and 5 bases, with 6 bases remaining between them. In nucleotides, the CDR3 is TGTGCCAGCCAGAGGACCGGGGAGCTGTTTTTT. This encodes CASQRTGELFF.

J is TRBJ2-1 and V is TRBV6-5; D is perhaps TRBD2 (5 bases). Germline CDR1 is MNHEY and CDR2 is SVGAGI. Trimming pared 0 bases from V and 9 bases from J, leaving 9 bases between. This CDR3 contains 13 residues. The CDR3 region is CASSYSAGFEQFF. The CDR3 DNA is TGTGCCAGCAGTTACTCGGCGGGCTTTGAGCAGTTCTTC.

The chain carries TRBV7-3 and TRBJ1-1, with 7 bases matching TRBD1. Trimming removed 5 bases from V and 3 bases from J; junction bases left unmatched: 15. CDR3 length: 17 amino acids. Germline assignment: CDR1 SGHTA and CDR2 FQGTGA. CDR3 sequence: CASSRGRQGGEDTEAFF. CDR3 coding DNA: TGTGCCAGCAGCAGGGGAAGACAGGGTGGAGAGGACACTGAAGCTTTCTTT.

V is TRBV5-4 and J is TRBJ1-5, with 9 bases that match TRBD1. The junction had 4 bases not matched to a gene; V was cut back by 0 bases and J by 6 bases. The germline gives CDR1 SGHNT, CDR2 YYREEE (reference sequence). The CDR3 consists of 15 residues. CDR3 in amino acids: CASSLGDRVSQPQHF. The CDR3 nucleotides read TGTGCCAGCAGCTTGGGGGACAGGGTAAGTCAGCCCCAGCATTTT.

The chain links TRBV29-1 to TRBJ2-6, with D perhaps TRBD2 (6 bases). This CDR3 has 15 residues. The ends were cut back, 6 bases at V and 3 bases at J, with 15 bases in the middle. Per the germline V gene, CDR1 is SQVTM and CDR2 is ANQGSEA. The CDR3 spells CSVSNGGGGANVLTF. The CDR3 DNA is TGCAGCGTGAGCAATGGGGGAGGTGGGGCCAACGTCCTGACTTTC.

The chain combines TRBV30 with TRBJ2-1; 9 bases fit TRBD2. Germline V lookup: CDR1 GTSNPN, CDR2 SVGIG (reference sequence). Trimming cost V 0 bases and J 12 bases; bases outside gene matches: 9. This CDR3 has 14 residues. The CDR3 coding sequence is TGTGCCTGGAGTGTGATGGCGGGGGGGGCCCGGCAGTTCTTC. Its protein is CAWSVMAGGARQFF. Full variable domain (missing parts from reference TRBV30 and TRBJ2-1): SQTIHQWPATLVQPVGSPLSLECTVEGTSNPNLYWYRQAAGRGLQLLFYSVGIGQISSEVPQNLSASRPQDRQFILSSKKLLLSDSGFYLCAWSVMAGGARQFFGPGTRLTVL.

This chain connects TRBV30 to TRBJ2-3; the D gene is possibly TRBD2 (5 bases). Germline assignment: CDR1 GTSNPN and CDR2 SVGIG (reference sequence). V was pared by 4 bases and J by 0 bases, with 11 bases between. The CDR3 spans 14 residues. In nucleotides, the CDR3 is TGTGCCTGGATTAGCGACCCAAGCACAGATACGCAGTATTTT. Protein sequence: CAWISDPSTDTQYF.

In this sample, this clone turned up many times. The J gene is TRBJ2-1, the V gene TRBV7-9, with 12 bases identical to TRBD1. J gave up 2 bases and V 6 bases, and 5 bases lay outside the gene matches. The V gene's germline CDR1 is SEHNR and CDR2 FQNEAQ (reference sequence). The CDR3 consists of 16 residues. The CDR3 DNA reads TGTGCCAGCAGGACCGGGACAGGGGGCCCCTACAATGAGCAGTTCTTC. The encoded protein is CASRTGTGGPYNEQFF. The entire variable domain, with the rest obtained from reference TRBV7-9 and TRBJ2-1, is as follows: DTGVSQNPRHKITKRGQNVTFRCDPISEHNRLYWYRQTLGQGPEFLTYFQNEAQLEKSRLLSDRFSAERPKGSFSTLEIQRTEQGDSAMYLCASRTGTGGPYNEQFFGPGTRLTVL.

The chain's CDR3 is CAWDRGIATNEKLFF. Written as DNA, the CDR3 is TGTGCCTGGGACAGGGGAATTGCAACTAATGAAAAACTGTTTTTT. This chain joins TRBV30 and TRBJ1-4, with 8 nucleotides matching TRBD1. The CDR3 has 15 residues. Germline values: CDR1 GTSNPN, CDR2 SVGIG (reference sequence). The V gene end was trimmed by 5 bases and the J gene end by 0 bases; junction bases not matched to a gene: 5.

This chain uses TRBV7-2 with TRBJ2-1; 12 bases line up with TRBD2. The CDR3 extends over 15 amino acids. V gave up 6 bases and J gave up 7 bases; unmatched junction bases: 7. The germline V gene has CDR1 SGHTA and CDR2 FQGNSA. The CDR3 DNA reads as TGTGCCAGCAGGCGCACTAGCGGGGGGACGAATGAGCAGTTCTTC. It translates to CASRRTSGGTNEQFF.

The sample holds one count of this clone. This same CDR3 is encoded by further DNA sequences in the sample. This chain uses TRBV30 with TRBJ1-5, with a tentative D call TRBD1 (6 bases). There are 14 residues in the CDR3. Germline CDR1 is GTSNPN and CDR2 is SVGIG (reference sequence). Trimming pared 1 base from V and 4 bases from J, leaving 11 bases between. CDR3 sequence (DNA): TGTGCCTGGAGTGCGGGGCAGGGGAATCAGCCCCAGCATTTT. It translates to CAWSAGQGNQPQHF.

The chain links TRBV11-2 to TRBJ2-5; D uncertain. Germline V CDR1 and CDR2: SGHAT, FQNNGV. This CDR3 contains 15 residues. The ends were cut back, 4 bases at V and 2 bases at J, with 14 bases in the middle. This CDR3 is CASSYHSTQQETQYF. The CDR3 DNA reads as TGTGCCAGCAGCTATCACAGTACGCAGCAAGAGACCCAGTACTTC. Variable domain in full (rest from reference TRBV11-2 and TRBJ2-5): EAGVAQSPRYKIIEKRQSVAFWCNPISGHATLYWYQQILGQGPKLLIQFQNNGVVDDSQLPKDRFSAERLKGVDSTLKIQPAKLEDSAVYLCASSYHSTQQETQYFGPGTRLLVL.

Notes on this clone: Other DNA sequences in the sample encode the same CDR3. V usage is TRBV6-5 and J usage is TRBJ1-5; TRBD1 aligns across 8 bases. The J segment lost 3 bases and the V segment lost 5 bases, leaving 3 bases of the junction unmatched. The germline gives CDR1 MNHEY, CDR2 SVGAGI. This CDR3 contains 14 residues. The CDR3 DNA reads as TGTGCCAGCAGTAGACAGGGGAACAATCAGCCCCAGCATTTT. Translation gives CASSRQGNNQPQHF.

J is TRBJ1-6 and V is TRBV9; no firm D call. Germline V CDR1 and CDR2: SGDLS, YYNGEE. V was clipped by 0 bases and J by 7 bases, with 11 bases between them. This CDR3 region has 15 residues. DNA for the CDR3: TGTGCCAGCAGCGTAGGAAACCGGAGGAATTCACCCCTCCACTTT. Residues: CASSVGNRRNSPLHF. The full variable domain, rest sourced from reference TRBV9 and TRBJ1-6, is DSGVTQTPKHLITATGQRVTLRCSPRSGDLSVYWYQQSLDQGLQFLIQYYNGEERAKGNILERFSAQQFPDLHSELNLSSLELGDSALYFCASSVGNRRNSPLHFGNGTRLTVT.

This chain connects TRBV5-6 to TRBJ2-7; TRBD1 matches 8 bases. Per germline, CDR1 SGHDT and CDR2 YYEEEE. This CDR3 has 15 amino acids. The ends lost 3 bases at V and 3 bases at J; junction bases unmatched: 8. CDR3 DNA sequence: TGTGCCAGCAGCTCGGTCGGACAGGGATTCTACGAGCAGTACTTC. Its protein product is CASSSVGQGFYEQYF.

This clone was observed a handful of times. The V call is TRBV2, the J call TRBJ1-6; 8 bases fit TRBD1. The CDR3 loop spans 14 amino acids. The germline CDR1 and CDR2 sequences are SNHLY and FYNNEI. Trimming took 4 bases from V and 9 from J; bases not matched to a gene: 5. CDR3 sequence: CASSADREVSPLHF. The CDR3, as DNA: TGTGCCAGCAGTGCGGACAGGGAGGTTTCACCCCTCCACTTT.

The V call is TRBV6-6, the J call TRBJ2-7; perhaps TRBD1 as D (6 bases). The germline V and J ends were trimmed by 6 bases and 0 bases, with 15 bases remaining between them. This CDR3 is 15 amino acids long. The germline gives CDR1 MNHNY, CDR2 SVGAGI (reference sequence). DNA of the CDR3: TGTGCCAGCAGAAACACAGGGCTCAGCTCCTACGAGCAGTACTTC. This codes for CASRNTGLSSYEQYF.

The chain combines TRBV6-5 with TRBJ2-5; 7 bases map to TRBD2. This CDR3 has 13 residues. Trimming at V came to 5 bases and at J to 7 bases, leaving 7 bases not matched to a gene. CDR1 and CDR2 from the germline V gene are MNHEY and SVGAGI. CDR3 bases: TGTGCCAGCAGTATAGACTTAGCGGGGACCCAGTACTTC. It is translated as CASSIDLAGTQYF.

The chain recombines TRBV30 with TRBJ1-5, with D maybe TRBD1 (5 bases). Germline V gene lookup returns CDR1 GTSNPN and CDR2 SVGIG (reference sequence). The V gene lost 0 bases and the J gene lost 3 bases, with 9 bases spanning the gap. The CDR3 is 14 amino acids. CDR3 protein: CAWSVGGVNQPQHF. For the CDR3, the DNA is TGTGCCTGGAGTGTGGGAGGGGTCAATCAGCCCCAGCATTTT.